This T cell receptor beta chain appears in the sequencing data of a study of CD8 T cells in Susac syndrome. Between the trimmed V and J ends, which lost 2 bases and 3 bases, there was a span of 12 bases. The CDR3 is 15 amino acids. RNA, at about 0.5 to 1 ug, was reverse transcribed with random hexamers. TCRdb independently ran MiXCR on the immunoSEQ multiplex PCR reads; one entry per CDR3 protein. The sample includes about 250,000 distinct CDR3 sequences, 85% to 95% of them seen just once. Negative isolation was applied to CD8+ and CD4+ T cells, and FACS enrichment was applied to TEMRA cells. The material sequenced was CD4+ T cells from PBMCs. This receptor was obtained from a human donor with multiple sclerosis. J is TRBJ2-3 and V is TRBV12-3 or TRBV12-4; no reliable D call. The CDR3 DNA reads as TGTGCCAGCAGTTTAATGGGCTTGGAGACAGATACGCAGTATTTT. Its protein is CASSLMGLETDTQYF.